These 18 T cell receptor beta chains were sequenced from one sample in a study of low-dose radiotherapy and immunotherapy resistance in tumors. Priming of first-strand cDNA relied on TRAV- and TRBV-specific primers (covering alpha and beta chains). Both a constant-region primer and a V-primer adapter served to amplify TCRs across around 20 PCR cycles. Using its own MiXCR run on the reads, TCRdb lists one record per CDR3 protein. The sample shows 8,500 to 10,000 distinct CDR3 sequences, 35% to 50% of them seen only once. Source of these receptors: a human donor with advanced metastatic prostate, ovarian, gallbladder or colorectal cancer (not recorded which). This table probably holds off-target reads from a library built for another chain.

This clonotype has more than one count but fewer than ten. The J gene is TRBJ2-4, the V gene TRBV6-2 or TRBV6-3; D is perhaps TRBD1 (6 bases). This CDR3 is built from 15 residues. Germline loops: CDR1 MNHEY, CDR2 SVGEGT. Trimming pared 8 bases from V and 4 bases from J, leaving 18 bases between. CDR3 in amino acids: CASSGGGQIKNIQYF. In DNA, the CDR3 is TGTGCCAGCTCGGGTGGAGGACAGATAAAAAACATTCAGTACTTC.

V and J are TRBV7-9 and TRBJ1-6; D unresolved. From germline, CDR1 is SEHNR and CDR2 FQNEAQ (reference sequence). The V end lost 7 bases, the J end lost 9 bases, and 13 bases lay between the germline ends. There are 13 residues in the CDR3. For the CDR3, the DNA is TGTGCCAGCACCCCGTCCCGGGGTTCACCCCTCCACTTT. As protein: CASTPSRGSPLHF.

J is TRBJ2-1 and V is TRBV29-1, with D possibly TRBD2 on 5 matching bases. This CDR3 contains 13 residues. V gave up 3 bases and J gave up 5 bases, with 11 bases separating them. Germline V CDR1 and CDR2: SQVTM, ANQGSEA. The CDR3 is CSVDVTNDNEQFF. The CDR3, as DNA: TGCAGCGTTGACGTGACTAATGACAATGAGCAGTTCTTC.

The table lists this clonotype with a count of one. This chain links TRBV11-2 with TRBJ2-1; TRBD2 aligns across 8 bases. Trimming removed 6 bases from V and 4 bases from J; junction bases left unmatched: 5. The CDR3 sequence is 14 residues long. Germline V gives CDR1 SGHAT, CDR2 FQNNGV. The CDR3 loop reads CASRGGGPYNEQFF. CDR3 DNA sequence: TGTGCCAGCAGGGGCGGGGGGCCTTACAATGAGCAGTTCTTC.

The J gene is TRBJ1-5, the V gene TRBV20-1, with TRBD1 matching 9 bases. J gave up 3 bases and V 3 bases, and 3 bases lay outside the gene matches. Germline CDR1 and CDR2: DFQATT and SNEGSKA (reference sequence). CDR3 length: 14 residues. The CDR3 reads CSASTGGHNQPQHF. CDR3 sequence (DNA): TGCAGTGCTAGTACAGGGGGCCACAATCAGCCCCAGCATTTT.

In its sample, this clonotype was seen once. As DNA, the CDR3 is TGTGCCAGTAGACAGGGTGGTACGGGGGCTGAAGCTTTCTTT. This translates into CASRQGGTGAEAFF. The chain uses TRBV19 and TRBJ1-1, with D tentatively TRBD1 (6 bases). Trimming cost V 6 bases and J 6 bases, with 17 bases left between them. Germline assignment: CDR1 LNHDA and CDR2 SQIVND (reference sequence). This CDR3 region has 14 residues.

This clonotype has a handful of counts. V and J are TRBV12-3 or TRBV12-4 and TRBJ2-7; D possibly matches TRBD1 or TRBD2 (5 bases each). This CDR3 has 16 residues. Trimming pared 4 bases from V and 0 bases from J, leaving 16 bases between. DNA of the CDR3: TGTGCCAGCAGTTCCCTCGGGGACGGAAGCTCCTACGAGCAGTACTTC. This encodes CASSSLGDGSSYEQYF.

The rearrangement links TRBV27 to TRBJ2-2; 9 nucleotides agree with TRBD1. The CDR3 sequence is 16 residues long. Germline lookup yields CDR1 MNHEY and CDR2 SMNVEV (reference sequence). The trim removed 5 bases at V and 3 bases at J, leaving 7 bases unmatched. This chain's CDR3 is CASSITGGSDTGELFF. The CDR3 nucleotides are TGTGCCAGCAGTATAACAGGGGGCTCGGACACCGGGGAGCTGTTTTTT.

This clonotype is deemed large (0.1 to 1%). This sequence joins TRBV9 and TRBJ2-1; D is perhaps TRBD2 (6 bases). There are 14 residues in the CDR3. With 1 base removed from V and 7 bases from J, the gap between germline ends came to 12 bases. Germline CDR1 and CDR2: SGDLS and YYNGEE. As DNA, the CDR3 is TGTGCCAGCAGCGTAACGGGAGTGGAAAATGAGCAGTTCTTC. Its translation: CASSVTGVENEQFF.

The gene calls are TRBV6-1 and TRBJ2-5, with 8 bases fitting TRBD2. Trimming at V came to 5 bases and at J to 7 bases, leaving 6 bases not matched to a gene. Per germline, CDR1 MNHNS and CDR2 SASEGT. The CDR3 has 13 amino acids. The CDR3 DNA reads TGTGCCAGCAGTTCTAGCGGGCGAGGGACCCAGTACTTC. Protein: CASSSSGRGTQYF.

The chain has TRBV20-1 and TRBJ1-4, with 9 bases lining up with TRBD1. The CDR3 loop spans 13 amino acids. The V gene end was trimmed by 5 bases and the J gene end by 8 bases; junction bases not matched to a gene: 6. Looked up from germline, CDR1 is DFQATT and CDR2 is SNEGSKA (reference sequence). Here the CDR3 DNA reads TGCAGTGCTTTGGACAGGGGTGTAGAAAAACTGTTTTTT. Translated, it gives CSALDRGVEKLFF.

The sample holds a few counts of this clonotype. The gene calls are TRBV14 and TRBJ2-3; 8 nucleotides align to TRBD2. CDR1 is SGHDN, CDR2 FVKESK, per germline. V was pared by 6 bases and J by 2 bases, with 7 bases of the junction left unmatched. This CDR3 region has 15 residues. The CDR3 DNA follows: TGTGCCAGCAGGCCGGGACTAGATGTCACAGATACGCAGTATTTT. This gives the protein CASRPGLDVTDTQYF.

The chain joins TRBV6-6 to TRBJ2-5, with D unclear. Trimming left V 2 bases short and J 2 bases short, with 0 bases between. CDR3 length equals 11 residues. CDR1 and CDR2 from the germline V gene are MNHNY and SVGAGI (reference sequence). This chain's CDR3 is CASSYQETQYF. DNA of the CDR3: TGTGCCAGCAGTTACCAAGAGACCCAGTACTTC.

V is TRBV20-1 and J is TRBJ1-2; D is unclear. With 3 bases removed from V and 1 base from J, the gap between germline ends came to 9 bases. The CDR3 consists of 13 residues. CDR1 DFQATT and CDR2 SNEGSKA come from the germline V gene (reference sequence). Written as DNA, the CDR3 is TGCAGTGCTAGTGCTTGGGATAACTATGGCTACACCTTC. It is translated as CSASAWDNYGYTF.

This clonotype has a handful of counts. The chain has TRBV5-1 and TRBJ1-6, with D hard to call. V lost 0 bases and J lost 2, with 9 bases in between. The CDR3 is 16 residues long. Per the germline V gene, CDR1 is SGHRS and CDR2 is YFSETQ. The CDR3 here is CASSLVEAPYNSPLHF. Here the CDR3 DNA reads TGCGCCAGCAGCTTGGTGGAGGCCCCCTATAATTCACCCCTCCACTTT.

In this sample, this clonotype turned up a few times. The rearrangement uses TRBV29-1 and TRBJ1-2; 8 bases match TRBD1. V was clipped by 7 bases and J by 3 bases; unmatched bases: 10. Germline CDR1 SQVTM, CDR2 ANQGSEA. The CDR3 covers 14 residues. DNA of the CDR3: TGCAGCGGAAATCAGGGGGCGCAGGACTATGGCTACACCTTC. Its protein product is CSGNQGAQDYGYTF. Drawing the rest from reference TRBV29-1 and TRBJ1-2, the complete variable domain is SAVISQKPSRDICQRGTSLTIQCQVDSQVTMMFWYRQQPGQSLTLIATANQGSEATYESGFVIDKFPISRPNLTFSTLTVSNMSPEDSSIYLCSGNQGAQDYGYTFGSGTRLTVV.

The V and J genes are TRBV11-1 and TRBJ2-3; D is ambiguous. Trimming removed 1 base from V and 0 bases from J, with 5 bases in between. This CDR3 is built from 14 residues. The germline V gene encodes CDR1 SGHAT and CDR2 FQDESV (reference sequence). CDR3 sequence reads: CASSLGISTDTQYF. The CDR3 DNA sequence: TGTGCCAGCAGCTTAGGAATTAGCACAGATACGCAGTATTTT.

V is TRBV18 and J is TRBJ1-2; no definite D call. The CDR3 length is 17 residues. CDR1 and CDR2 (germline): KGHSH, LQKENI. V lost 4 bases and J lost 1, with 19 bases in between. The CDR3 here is CASSREGNGLYNYGYTF. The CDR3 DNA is TGTGCCAGCTCACGAGAGGGCAACGGCCTATATAACTATGGCTACACCTTC.